This T cell receptor (beta chain) was sequenced for a study of blood T cell repertoires in COVID-19. Study summary: Samples taken during acute and convalescent COVID-19 were collected in the United States, Italy and Spain. PBMCs, B-cell-depleted T cells, or T cells were the source of the cDNA or gDNA that made up the material.

In the original processing: Cell counts per sample came from amplifying reference gene primers. TCRdb keeps only in-frame clones here, not all; method: immunoSEQ multiplex PCR. V and J calls and clone size are those listed in that table; D and trimming were worked out from the DNA. The sample contains tens of thousands of clones, over 90% of which appear only once. Germline values: CDR1 SEHNR, CDR2 FQNEAQ (reference sequence). J lost 8 bases, V lost 1 base, and 0 bases had no gene match. This CDR3 is 12 amino acids long. The TCR sequence derives from a man aged 60 to 75 with active or convalescent COVID-19. V and J are TRBV7-9 and TRBJ2-3, with TRBD2 identical over 7 bases. The source material was peripheral blood. CDR3 nucleotide sequence: TGTGCCAGCAGCTTAGGCGGGGGTACGCAGTATTTT. Its protein is CASSLGGGTQYF.